The following is a T cell receptor beta chain sequence with its context. V gave up 8 bases and J gave up 0 bases; unmatched junction bases: 7. The CDR3 extends over 15 amino acids. CDR1 and CDR2 from the germline V gene are SNHLY and FYNNEI. Clones were sequenced by immunoSEQ multiplex PCR, and TCRdb holds only the in-frame ones, with some missing. Here the sample spans approximately 94,000 clones, 90% to 96% being singletons. The sample belongs to a study of technical replicates of blood from several donors. The source of this sequence is a human donor in good health. This chain connects TRBV2 to TRBJ1-5, with 7 bases that match TRBD1. The sample comprised T cells isolated from PBMCs. Written as DNA, the CDR3 is TGTGCCAGCCTAGGGGGCCCGTATAGCAATCAGCCCCAGCATTTT. Its translation is CASLGGPYSNQPQHF.